This T cell receptor (beta chain) emerged from a study of T cells in Graves' hyperthyroidism and ophthalmopathy (dated by TCRdb to the late 2010s). For the study in its entirety: Peripheral blood samples were taken at the time of initial diagnosis, prior to any treatment. A discovery cohort of about a hundred patients, about 44 with Graves' ophthalmopathy and 57 with stable Graves' hyperthyroidism, was used to find distinguishing TCR V-J signatures. Prospective prediction of ophthalmopathy was tested in an independent validation cohort consisting of 18 hyperthyroidism patients and over 15 patients who later progressed to ophthalmopathy. The 75 to 100 discovery patients were randomly divided into training and test sets at a 7:3 ratio. The study also compared thyroid tissue and blood T-cell repertoires from more than five Graves' hyperthyroidism patients. Following sampling, methimazole starting at 30 mg daily was given to hyperthyroidism patients, and high-dose intravenous methylprednisolone was given to ophthalmopathy patients. The paper reports TCR Vbeta CDR3 sequencing of about 140 peripheral blood samples: some 41 ophthalmopathy, approximately 74 hyperthyroidism and about 17 progressor patients.

This clonotype has ten or more counts. Its antigen is not yet known. No quality values exist for individual bases; no much larger clone is one base distant. The TCR beta CDR3 regions were amplified from the RNA transcripts. A first-round RT-PCR of the TCR CDR3 used the HTBI primer set with the Qiagen OneStep RT-PCR kit. The libraries were constructed in a second round of multiplex PCR and then size-selected and purified. The libraries were sequenced on an Illumina HiSeq2000 using paired-end 100 bp reads. The authors' analysis ran thus. SOAPnuke was used to process the raw data, removing reads that contained adapters or uncalled bases, had a mean Phred below 15, or lacked an exact match to the constant primer or identifier. High-quality paired reads were merged with COPE v1.2.5, and unique nucleotide sequences were defined as clonotypes. MiTCR v1.1 was used to align clonotypes to the IMGT TRBV, TRBD and TRBJ reference segments. Only V-J combinations with frequency above 0.0001, covering 99% to 99.2% of repertoires, were analysed. A TCS score was defined as the ratio between F50 (clonal expansion) and ExV (chaos), using BLOSUM62-based TCRdist between CDR3 peptides within each V-J. Welch's t-statistics and random forest reduced roughly 500 V-J features to about 12, which were used in a naive Bayes classifier (R e1071). TCRdb applied fastp at Q25 and MiXCR to the public reads, then kept only in-frame beta chains. Rows with one shared CDR3 protein collapse into an entry with the most common genes and DNA. In this record, the V and J calls reflect TCRdb's handling and not the investigators' own analysis. Counted in this sample were more than 350,000 distinct CDR3 sequences; about 14% of them appeared once. The ten largest make up roughly 21% of the sample.

The CDR3, cysteine through phenylalanine, is 15 amino acids long. Just CDR3 DNA is preserved here, 45 bases in frame from base 1. V is pruned by 7 bases and J by 4 bases, leaving 7 bases of the junction without a gene match. Based on the germline V gene, the CDR1 and CDR2 sequences are SGHAT and FQNNGV. Ophthalmopathy patients had moderately to severely active disease, with a Clinical Activity Score of 3 or more, a NOSPECS grade of 4 or more, and a disease duration of less than 3 months. Patients with uncontrolled infections, other autoimmune diseases, pregnancy or lactation were excluded. Diagnoses relied on clinical symptoms, serum thyroxine and TRAb, thyroid ultrasound and orbital computed tomography. PBMCs were isolated from about 10 ml of fresh peripheral blood by Ficoll-Paque density gradient centrifugation. Trizol reagent was used to extract total RNA, and RNA quality was then checked on an Agilent 2100 Bioanalyzer.

The investigation overall reported the following: Most expanded thyroid clonotypes (frequency above 0.001) were also detected in blood, a finding suggesting that blood repertoires may reflect thyroid immune responses. A model built on a 13 V-J signature distinguished ophthalmopathy from stable hyperthyroidism, reaching 87.88% sensitivity and under 84% specificity in cross-validation and 80%/75% in testing. During validation, the model predicted progression to ophthalmopathy a median of approximately 6.5 months ahead of onset, with roughly 65% sensitivity and about 72% specificity. Sample size was not statistically predetermined, and blinding of investigators to group allocation was not performed.

This receptor was obtained from a woman aged 30 to 39 with Graves' ophthalmopathy. The sequencing sample was made of blood. The rearranged chain carries TRBV11-2 and TRBJ2-7, with 13 bases matching TRBD2. The CDR3 is CASILLAGGIYEQYF. DNA sequence: TGTGCCAGCATCCTACTAGCGGGGGGGATTTACGAGCAGTACTTC.